The clone carrying this T cell receptor beta chain was seen at least ten times. The sample belongs to a study of control samples from healthy donors and cancer patients. Clones were read by immunoSEQ multiplex PCR, and TCRdb kept only the in-frame ones, dropping some. The profile covers 90,000 to 100,000 clones, with roughly three quarters appearing a single time and under 12% taken by the ten largest. The CDR3 extends over 16 amino acids. V was trimmed by 5 bases and J by 3 bases, leaving 17 bases between them. From germline, CDR1 is SGHAT and CDR2 FQNNGV. This clonotype originated in a woman aged 30 to 39 in good health. This chain uses TRBV11-2 with TRBJ1-3; D is undetermined. Sequencing was performed on blood. CDR3 DNA sequence: TGTGCCAGCAGCCCCCCGGTGTGGGCAGGTGGAAACACCATATATTTT. It yields the protein CASSPPVWAGGNTIYF.